This T cell receptor beta chain was identified in a study of blood T cell repertoires in COVID-19. Study-level background: From T cells, B-cell-depleted T cells, or PBMCs came the material, which was cDNA or gDNA.

The Seattle patients joined while their infection was active and were tracked longitudinally afterward. The V and J ends lost 0 bases and 5 bases, in that order; junction bases with no gene match: 8. The germline V gene encodes CDR1 MGHRA and CDR2 YSYEKL. The CDR3 has 16 amino acids. How the authors handled the data: Using reference gene primer amplification, nucleated cell counts were estimated. The method was immunoSEQ multiplex PCR; TCRdb's version includes in-frame clones alone and lacks a portion of them. That table gives V, J and clone size, and the DNA gave D and trimming. The sample holds about 320,000 clones; about 87% are singletons and the top ten take 1.5% to 2%.

What was sequenced was peripheral blood. This clonotype was sampled from a woman in her 30s with COVID-19, enrolled during active disease. J is TRBJ2-5 and V is TRBV4-1, with 8 bases fitting TRBD2. CDR3 protein: CASSQDTRGAWETQYF. CDR3 bases: TGCGCCAGCAGCCAAGATACGCGGGGGGCTTGGGAGACCCAGTACTTC.